A single sample is the source of the 30 T cell receptor beta chains below, sequenced in a study of cytomegalovirus exposure and HLA in healthy donors. The primer mix had 60 Vbeta and 13 Jbeta primers. Method: immunoSEQ multiplex PCR; TCRdb's copy keeps in-frame clones and lacks some. The sample yields roughly 130,000 clones, 75% to 85% seen once. What was sequenced was PBMCs. The receptors here all came from a man in his forties in good health and CMV-seronegative.

For this clone: In the same sample, other DNA sequences code for this CDR3. The chain has TRBV5-1 and TRBJ2-7, with 12 bases that match TRBD2. CDR3 size: 14 residues. With 4 bases clipped from V and 3 bases from J, the junction kept 2 bases outside the gene matches. CDR1 is SGHRS and CDR2 is YFSETQ in the germline V gene. This CDR3 reads CASSETSGSYEQYF. The CDR3 nucleotides are TGCGCCAGCAGCGAGACTAGCGGGAGCTACGAGCAGTACTTC. Full variable domain (rest looked up from reference TRBV5-1 and TRBJ2-7): KAGVTQTPRYLIKTRGQQVTLSCSPISGHRSVSWYQQTPGQGLQFLFEYFSETQRNKGNFPGRFSGRQFSNSRSEMNVSTLELGDSALYLCASSETSGSYEQYFGPGTRLTVT.

The chain couples TRBV19 to TRBJ1-2; D perhaps matches TRBD1 (6 bases). Trimming left V 1 base short and J 7 bases short, with 13 bases between. This CDR3 has 14 residues. CDR1 and CDR2 (germline): LNHDA, SQIVND (reference sequence). For the CDR3, the DNA is TGTGCCAGTAGTATAGGGGCAGGGGACCCTGGCTACACCTTC. It specifies CASSIGAGDPGYTF.

This clone was recorded once. The chain combines TRBV7-2 with TRBJ2-7; TRBD2 is a possible D gene (7 bases). V shed 4 bases and J shed 6 bases, with 19 bases lying between them. Germline V CDR1 and CDR2: SGHTA, FQGNSA. CDR3 size: 15 residues. Here the CDR3 reads CASSSEGGQGREQYF. The CDR3 DNA reads TGTGCCAGCAGCTCGGAGGGGGGGCAGGGGCGCGAGCAGTACTTC.

V and J are TRBV2 and TRBJ1-2; TRBD1 aligns across 8 bases. Germline V gene lookup returns CDR1 SNHLY and CDR2 FYNNEI. This CDR3 region has 14 residues. V shed 8 bases, J shed 0 bases, and the junction held 5 bases outside the gene matches. The CDR3 sequence: CASSGQGANYGYTF. DNA of the CDR3: TGTGCCAGCTCCGGACAGGGAGCTAACTATGGCTACACCTTC.

The chain uses TRBV11-2 and TRBJ1-2; maybe TRBD1 (5 bases). Germline CDR1 is SGHAT and CDR2 is FQNNGV. V gave up 5 bases and J gave up 2 bases, with 9 bases separating them. The CDR3 has 13 amino acids. The CDR3 sequence is CASSLQENYGYTF. CDR3 coding DNA: TGTGCCAGCAGCCTACAGGAAAACTATGGCTACACCTTC.

The chain uses TRBV6-1 and TRBJ1-3; 8 nucleotides match TRBD1. The V gene end was trimmed by 7 bases and the J gene end by 4 bases; junction bases not matched to a gene: 9. CDR3 length: 15 residues. CDR1 and CDR2 (germline): MNHNS, SASEGT. CDR3 sequence reads: CASIIGQGGGNTIYF. CDR3 nucleotide sequence: TGTGCCAGCATTATAGGACAGGGCGGCGGAAACACCATATATTTT.

This clone has only one observation. The V and J genes are TRBV5-1 and TRBJ2-2; 10 nucleotides agree with TRBD1. Unmatched junction bases numbered 11, after V lost 2 bases and J lost 4 bases. Germline CDR1 is SGHRS and CDR2 is YFSETQ. The CDR3 consists of 18 residues. The CDR3 sequence: CASSFDRGRSGFTGELFF. The CDR3 nucleotides are TGCGCCAGCAGCTTCGACAGGGGGCGGAGCGGGTTCACCGGGGAGCTGTTTTTT.

Here the CDR3 reads CASSVDFYGYTF. The CDR3, as DNA: TGTGCCAGCAGTGTCGACTTCTATGGCTACACCTTC. V gene TRBV2 combines with J gene TRBJ1-2; D is undetermined. The CDR3 totals 12 residues. Germline V lookup: CDR1 SNHLY, CDR2 FYNNEI. V dropped 4 bases and J dropped 4 bases, with 7 bases sitting between them.

The chain links TRBV19 to TRBJ1-1, with D uncertain. The CDR3 covers 15 residues. Germline CDR1 reads LNHDA; CDR2 reads SQIVND (reference sequence). V lost 1 base, J lost 1 base, and 10 bases lay in between. The CDR3 sequence: CASSIGGKRNTEAFF. The DNA for the CDR3 is TGTGCCAGTAGTATAGGAGGTAAGAGGAACACTGAAGCTTTCTTT.

The rearrangement uses TRBV11-2 and TRBJ2-7, with 7 bases lining up with TRBD1. V shed 0 bases and J 3 bases; nucleotides not matched to a gene: 11. Germline loops: CDR1 SGHAT, CDR2 FQNNGV. The CDR3 contains 17 residues. As DNA, the CDR3 is TGTGCCAGCAGCTTAGACAACTCCGGGACAGTGCTCTACGAGCAGTACTTC. It codes for CASSLDNSGTVLYEQYF.

The rearrangement uses TRBV5-1 and TRBJ2-3; 8 bases fit TRBD1. The V segment lost 7 bases and the J segment 8 bases; nucleotides outside the gene matches: 12. Germline V CDR1 and CDR2: SGHRS, YFSETQ. This CDR3 is 14 amino acids long. Here the CDR3 DNA reads TGCGCCAGCTCATCTGGACAGGGTGAGGTTACGCAGTATTTT. The encoded protein is CASSSGQGEVTQYF.

The rearrangement uses TRBV27 and TRBJ2-7; 9 bases are a match to TRBD1. This CDR3 has 13 residues. V shed 5 bases and J 4 bases; nucleotides not matched to a gene: 3. Germline CDR1 is MNHEY and CDR2 is SMNVEV (reference sequence). The CDR3 sequence: CASSRGTGYEQYF. The CDR3, as DNA: TGTGCCAGCAGTAGAGGGACAGGGTACGAGCAGTACTTC.

The genes are TRBV14 and TRBJ1-2; a possible D gene is TRBD1 (6 bases). Trimming removed 0 bases from V and 5 bases from J, with 13 bases in between. The CDR3 has 15 residues. CDR1 is SGHDN and CDR2 is FVKESK in the germline V gene. The CDR3 nucleotides are TGTGCCAGCAGCCAAGAATGGGGGCAGGCATATGGCTACACCTTC. It is translated as CASSQEWGQAYGYTF. The variable domain in full, with the rest retrieved from reference TRBV14 and TRBJ1-2, is EAGVTQFPSHSVIEKGQTVTLRCDPISGHDNLYWYRRVMGKEIKFLLHFVKESKQDESGMPNNRFLAERTGGTYSTLKVQPAELEDSGVYFCASSQEWGQAYGYTFGSGTRLTVV.

The V and J genes are TRBV13 and TRBJ1-1, with D possibly matching TRBD1 (6 bases). CDR1 and CDR2 from the germline V gene are PRHDT and FYEKMQ (reference sequence). This CDR3 is built from 18 residues. The ends were cut back, 3 bases at V and 2 bases at J, with 22 bases in the middle. Here the CDR3 reads CASSFIGGQGWGNTEAFF. DNA for the CDR3: TGTGCCAGCAGCTTCATCGGGGGGCAGGGGTGGGGAAACACTGAAGCTTTCTTT.

This clone has only a few counts. The chain employs TRBV19 and TRBJ2-5, with a possible D match to TRBD1 (6 bases). Per germline, CDR1 LNHDA and CDR2 SQIVND (reference sequence). The CDR3 has 13 amino acids. With 10 bases removed from V and 3 bases from J, the gap between germline ends came to 15 bases. CDR3 region: CATADRFEETQYF. In DNA, the CDR3 is TGTGCCACCGCTGACAGGTTCGAAGAGACCCAGTACTTC.

The chain links TRBV2 to TRBJ2-2; the D gene is possibly TRBD1 (6 bases). V was clipped by 5 bases and J by 4 bases, with 17 bases between them. This CDR3 has 16 residues. Germline CDR1 SNHLY, CDR2 FYNNEI. The DNA for the CDR3 is TGTGCCAGCAGTCATACAGGGAATCGTGGCACCGGGGAGCTGTTTTTT. This encodes CASSHTGNRGTGELFF.

This clone appeared a single time. The V call is TRBV9, the J call TRBJ2-7; TRBD2 matches at 10 bases. CDR3 length: 15 amino acids. V shed 0 bases, J shed 3 bases, and the junction held 3 bases outside the gene matches. CDR1 is SGDLS and CDR2 is YYNGEE in the germline V gene. In DNA form, the CDR3 reads TGTGCCAGCAGCGTAGGAGCGGGGGGGGACTACGAGCAGTACTTC. The encoded protein is CASSVGAGGDYEQYF. Drawing the rest from reference TRBV9 and TRBJ2-7, the complete variable domain is DSGVTQTPKHLITATGQRVTLRCSPRSGDLSVYWYQQSLDQGLQFLIQYYNGEERAKGNILERFSAQQFPDLHSELNLSSLELGDSALYFCASSVGAGGDYEQYFGPGTRLTVT.

J is TRBJ2-1 and V is TRBV18, with TRBD1 identical over 9 bases. With V trimmed by 5 bases and J by 6 bases, 5 bases remained unmatched. The CDR3 runs to 14 residues. CDR1 and CDR2 from the germline V gene are KGHSH and LQKENI. The CDR3 protein is CASSADRGVNEQFF. Written as DNA, the CDR3 is TGTGCCAGCTCAGCGGACAGGGGAGTCAATGAGCAGTTCTTC.

V and J are TRBV5-1 and TRBJ2-1; 8 nucleotides line up with TRBD2. CDR1 and CDR2 from the germline V gene are SGHRS and YFSETQ. With V trimmed by 2 bases and J by 4 bases, 5 bases remained unmatched. The CDR3 length is 15 residues. CDR3 sequence reads: CASSFIAGSYNEQFF. CDR3 nucleotides: TGCGCCAGCAGCTTTATAGCGGGGTCATACAATGAGCAGTTCTTC.

The rearrangement uses TRBV28 and TRBJ2-5, with TRBD1 matching over 12 bases. CDR3 size: 15 residues. The germline gives CDR1 MDHEN, CDR2 SYDVKM. Germline trimming cut 4 bases from V and 4 bases from J; bases unmatched to any gene: 4. The CDR3 sequence is CASSSGQGAGETQYF. CDR3 sequence (DNA): TGTGCCAGCAGTTCGGGACAGGGGGCCGGAGAGACCCAGTACTTC.

The chain links TRBV30 to TRBJ2-5; the D is unclear. CDR3 size: 10 residues. Looked up from germline, CDR1 is GTSNPN and CDR2 is SVGIG (reference sequence). Trimming left V 2 bases short and J 5 bases short, with 3 bases between. CDR3 protein: CAWSQETQYF. The CDR3 bases are TGTGCCTGGAGTCAGGAGACCCAGTACTTC.

The V and J genes are TRBV15 and TRBJ2-7; D may be TRBD1 (5 bases). Trimming pared 2 bases from V and 5 bases from J, leaving 13 bases between. Germline CDR1 and CDR2: LNHNV and YYDKDF (reference sequence). This CDR3 comprises 14 residues. CDR3 region: CATSRSRDYNEQYF. CDR3 sequence (DNA): TGTGCCACCAGCAGAAGCAGGGATTACAACGAGCAGTACTTC.

This chain joins TRBV28 and TRBJ1-2; the match to TRBD1 covers 9 bases. Germline loops: CDR1 MDHEN, CDR2 SYDVKM. The length of the CDR3 is 12 residues. V lost 8 bases to trimming and J lost 5 bases; unmatched junction nucleotides: 3. CDR3 DNA: TGTGCCAGCCTCGGACAGGGGTATGGCTACACCTTC. Amino acids: CASLGQGYGYTF.

This clone was counted a few times. The J gene is TRBJ1-5, the V gene TRBV19; 9 bases match TRBD1. With 5 bases clipped from V and 5 bases from J, the junction kept 7 bases outside the gene matches. The CDR3 is 15 residues long. Per germline, CDR1 LNHDA and CDR2 SQIVND (reference sequence). CDR3: CASSSTGTGYQPQHF. The CDR3 DNA reads TGTGCCAGTAGTTCAACCGGGACAGGGTATCAGCCCCAGCATTTT.

The chain is built from TRBV4-2 and TRBJ2-7; 10 bases line up with TRBD1. Unmatched junction bases numbered 6, after V lost 0 bases and J lost 4 bases. Germline V gene sequence: CDR1 LGHNA, CDR2 YNFKEQ. This CDR3 is 16 amino acids long. The CDR3 DNA reads TGTGCCAGCAGCCAAGATGCAGGGACAGGGGCTTACGAGCAGTACTTC. This encodes CASSQDAGTGAYEQYF.

The rearrangement links TRBV4-2 to TRBJ2-7; 9 nucleotides align to TRBD1. Germline CDR1 reads LGHNA; CDR2 reads YNFKEQ. The CDR3 consists of 15 residues. Trimming cost V 4 bases and J 4 bases; bases outside gene matches: 8. For the CDR3, the DNA is TGTGCCAGCAGCCCCCGTCTGGGACAGGGATACGAGCAGTACTTC. Amino acid sequence: CASSPRLGQGYEQYF.

V is TRBV5-4 and J is TRBJ2-5; 8 nucleotides agree with TRBD1. CDR3 length equals 15 residues. Germline values: CDR1 SGHNT, CDR2 YYREEE (reference sequence). V was clipped by 0 bases and J by 5 bases; unmatched bases: 6. The CDR3 DNA reads as TGTGCCAGCAGCTTGGTGAACAGGGGGGAGGAGACCCAGTACTTC. Its translation is CASSLVNRGEETQYF.

V gene TRBV4-1 combines with J gene TRBJ2-3; 14 bases are shared with TRBD2. This CDR3 is built from 19 residues. The J segment lost 2 bases and the V segment lost 0 bases, leaving 7 bases of the junction unmatched. Germline CDR1 MGHRA, CDR2 YSYEKL. CDR3 loop: CASSQETSGRAVPTDTQYF. In DNA form, the CDR3 reads TGCGCCAGCAGCCAAGAGACTAGCGGGAGGGCAGTCCCCACAGATACGCAGTATTTT.

V and J are TRBV5-4 and TRBJ1-5, with 11 positions matching TRBD1. CDR1 is SGHNT, CDR2 YYREEE, per germline (reference sequence). The CDR3 is 15 residues long. Trimming removed 4 bases from V and 4 bases from J; junction bases left unmatched: 4. CDR3 nucleotide sequence: TGTGCCAGCAGCCTCGGGACAGGGGGAAATCAGCCCCAGCATTTT. Translation gives CASSLGTGGNQPQHF.

The J gene is TRBJ1-6, the V gene TRBV4-1, with 8 bases matching TRBD1. Germline loops: CDR1 MGHRA, CDR2 YSYEKL. V lost 3 bases, J lost 8 bases, and 3 bases stayed unmatched. The CDR3 spans 14 residues. Written as DNA, the CDR3 is TGCGCCAGCAGCCAGGCGGACAGGGATTCACCCCTCCACTTT. Encoded protein: CASSQADRDSPLHF.